The rows below give T cell receptor beta chains drawn from one sample of a study of blood T cell repertoires in COVID-19. Produced via immunoSEQ multiplex PCR; TCRdb's table is partial and in-frame only. The data hold 95,000 to 100,000 clones, with approximately 90% observed a single time. The sequenced sample was peripheral blood. The receptors come from a man aged 45-65 years with acute or convalescent COVID-19. The CDR3 runs from the conserved cysteine through the conserved F or W. A D gene is named only where the DNA matches it firmly. Size values are once, few and many counts, or a class for expanded clones, and some rows have none.

d_gene	v_gene	abundance	j_gene	CDR3nt	CDR3aa
TRBD1	TRBV6-5	-	TRBJ1-2	TGTGCCAGCAGTTTGGGACAGACCTATGGCTACACCTTC	CASSLGQTYGYTF
-	TRBV6-1	-	TRBJ1-4	TGTGCCAGCAGTGAACTCGGGGGGAGGAATGAAAAACTGTTTTTT	CASSELGGRNEKLFF
-	TRBV5-1	-	TRBJ2-7	TGCGCCAGCAGGATCGATTTTACAGGTCTTTACGAGCAGTACTTC	CASRIDFTGLYEQYF
TRBD1	TRBV10-3	-	TRBJ2-1	TGTGCCATCAGTGTTGACAGGGTGTCCTACAATGAGCAGTTCTTC	CAISVDRVSYNEQFF
TRBD1	TRBV11-2	-	TRBJ2-4	TGTGCCAGCAGCCCACGACAGGGGAAAAACATTCAGTACTTC	CASSPRQGKNIQYF
-	TRBV4-3	-	TRBJ2-7	TGCGCCAGCAGCCAAGAACTCGGGAATTACGAGCAGTACTTC	CASSQELGNYEQYF
-	TRBV6-5	-	TRBJ2-7	TGTGCCACCCTCCAGGGTTTTGGGGAGCAGTACTTC	CATLQGFGEQYF
TRBD1	TRBV3-1/TRBV3-2	-	TRBJ1-5	TGTGCCAGCAGCCATTCGGACAGGGAAGGTCAGCCCCAGCATTTT	CASSHSDREGQPQHF
TRBD1	TRBV7-2	-	TRBJ1-1	TGTGCCAGCAGCGGGGGACAGGGGGCGGAAACTGAAGCTTTCTTT	CASSGGQGAETEAFF
TRBD1	TRBV6-5	-	TRBJ1-1	TGTGCCAGCACCAACAGGGGGTCAACTGAAGCTTTCTTT	CASTNRGSTEAFF
TRBD2	TRBV18	few	TRBJ2-5	TGTGCCAGCTCATTAGCGGGGAACCAAGAGACCCAGTACTTC	CASSLAGNQETQYF
-	TRBV28	-	TRBJ1-2	TGTGCCAGCAGGGAGGGTAACTATGGCTACACCTTC	CASREGNYGYTF
-	TRBV6-5	-	TRBJ2-2	TGTGCCAGCAGTTACTCGAGCTCGGGTACCGGGGAGCTGTTTTTT	CASSYSSSGTGELFF
-	TRBV5-1	-	TRBJ2-2	TGCGCCAGCAGCGTTTCGACAGGGAACACCGGGGAGCTGTTTTTT	CASSVSTGNTGELFF
-	TRBV24-1	-	TRBJ2-1	TGTGCCACCAGCCGGAGGACCGCTAGCACCGATGAGCAGTTCTTC	CATSRRTASTDEQFF
TRBD1	TRBV5-3	-	TRBJ2-1	TGTGCCAGAAGCCCGTTTTTTATTGAGGGGGCTAGTTGTGGAGTTGAGCAGTTCTTC	CARSPFFIEGASCGVEQFF
-	TRBV7-9	-	TRBJ1-1	TGTGCCAGCAGCTTAGCGGTATTAGACACCACTGAAGCTTTCTTT	CASSLAVLDTTEAFF
-	TRBV27	-	TRBJ2-2	TGTGCCAGCGGGGGGGGGCTCATCAACACCGGGGAGCTGTTTTTT	CASGGGLINTGELFF
-	TRBV7-3	-	TRBJ2-3	TGTGCCAGCAGCCCGGGGAAGGGTTTAGATACGCAGTATTTT	CASSPGKGLDTQYF